These 25 T cell receptor beta chains were sequenced from one sample in a study of blood T cell repertoires in COVID-19. Clones were sequenced by immunoSEQ multiplex PCR, and TCRdb holds only the in-frame ones, with some missing. Of about 59,000 clones listed, roughly 80% are singletons. The sample comprised peripheral blood. The receptors were sampled from a woman aged 70-85 years with acute or convalescent COVID-19.

V is TRBV19 and J is TRBJ2-7, with 9 positions matching TRBD1. The CDR3 is made up of 18 amino acids. The trim removed 1 base at V and 2 bases at J, leaving 12 bases unmatched. CDR1 LNHDA and CDR2 SQIVND come from the germline V gene (reference sequence). The CDR3 DNA follows: TGTGCCAGTAGTATAGGTCCGGGACAGGGAAAAGGGACCTACGAGCAGTACTTC. This sequence encodes CASSIGPGQGKGTYEQYF.

CDR3 sequence: CASRLGTGLAGTSSYNEQFF. Here the CDR3 DNA reads TGTGCAAGTCGCTTAGGGACGGGACTAGCGGGAACGAGCTCCTACAATGAGCAGTTCTTC. This chain connects TRBV12-2 to TRBJ2-1; the D call in the table, TRBD2, was not verified against the DNA. TRBV12-2 is a known pseudogene. This CDR3 is 20 amino acids long.

This CDR3 is CASSLGQGDGYTF. CDR3 nucleotides: TGTGCCAGCAGTTTAGGACAGGGCGATGGCTACACCTTC. The rearrangement joins TRBV27 to TRBJ1-2, with 8 positions matching TRBD1. The CDR3 is made up of 13 amino acids. Germline V gene lookup returns CDR1 MNHEY and CDR2 SMNVEV (reference sequence). V was clipped by 2 bases and J by 6 bases; unmatched bases: 2.

This chain joins TRBV29-1 and TRBJ1-2; D is possibly TRBD1 (5 bases). The germline CDR1 and CDR2 sequences are SQVTM and ANQGSEA. V gave up 5 bases and J gave up 3 bases, with 10 bases separating them. CDR3 size: 12 residues. The CDR3 protein is CSVSREHYGYTF. In DNA, the CDR3 is TGCAGCGTTTCCAGGGAACACTATGGCTACACCTTC.

The chain combines TRBV6-5 with TRBJ1-2; TRBD1 might be the D (6 bases). Trimming removed 6 bases from V and 5 bases from J, with 19 bases in between. From germline, CDR1 is MNHEY and CDR2 SVGAGI. The CDR3 covers 15 residues. CDR3 in DNA: TGTGCCAGCAGCGCCGCGGGGGCGCATAAATATGGCTACACCTTC. Its translation is CASSAAGAHKYGYTF.

This sequence joins TRBV11-2 and TRBJ2-1, with D possibly being TRBD2 (5 bases). Per germline, CDR1 SGHAT and CDR2 FQNNGV. V dropped 1 base and J dropped 6 bases, with 10 bases sitting between them. The CDR3 is 14 residues long. CDR3 sequence (DNA): TGTGCCAGCAGCTTAGGGGGAGATAGCAATGAGCAGTTCTTC. Its translation is CASSLGGDSNEQFF. Full variable domain (rest looked up from reference TRBV11-2 and TRBJ2-1): EAGVAQSPRYKIIEKRQSVAFWCNPISGHATLYWYQQILGQGPKLLIQFQNNGVVDDSQLPKDRFSAERLKGVDSTLKIQPAKLEDSAVYLCASSLGGDSNEQFFGPGTRLTVL.

This sequence joins TRBV18 and TRBJ1-2, with a possible D match to TRBD1 (5 bases). Germline CDR1 and CDR2: KGHSH and LQKENI. The CDR3 length is 14 residues. Trimming left V 4 bases short and J 8 bases short, with 17 bases between. CDR3 nucleotides: TGTGCCAGCTCACGGGTAAAAGACAGCCCAGGCTACACCTTC. This translates into CASSRVKDSPGYTF.

The chain employs TRBV7-9 and TRBJ2-5; TRBD1 aligns across 10 bases. The CDR3 is made up of 17 amino acids. After removal of 6 bases from V and 3 bases from J, the junction contained 13 bases not matched to a gene. Germline lookup yields CDR1 SEHNR and CDR2 FQNEAQ (reference sequence). CDR3 sequence: CASSLRGPTGGKETQYF. The CDR3 bases are TGTGCCAGCAGTTTGCGTGGACCGACAGGGGGCAAAGAGACCCAGTACTTC.

The chain couples TRBV5-1 to TRBJ2-3, with D unresolved. This CDR3 is built from 15 residues. Trimming stripped 0 bases from V and 0 bases from J, with 8 bases between. The V gene's germline CDR1 is SGHRS and CDR2 YFSETQ. The CDR3 DNA reads TGCGCCAGCAGCTTGGGGAGCTGGAGCACAGATACGCAGTATTTT. It codes for CASSLGSWSTDTQYF.

This clone has a single count. This chain uses TRBV9 with TRBJ2-3; 8 bases are shared with TRBD2. V lost 3 bases and J lost 5; bases outside the gene matches: 8. Germline CDR1 SGDLS, CDR2 YYNGEE. CDR3 length: 15 amino acids. The CDR3 DNA follows: TGTGCCAGCAGCGCTAGCGGGTCCGCATTAGATACGCAGTATTTT. This encodes CASSASGSALDTQYF.

In its sample, this clone was seen a few times. The chain combines TRBV7-6 with TRBJ2-6, with D possibly being TRBD1 (6 bases). Per the germline V gene, CDR1 is SGHVS and CDR2 is FNYEAQ. V lost 1 base and J 0 bases, leaving 19 bases between the germline ends. This CDR3 spans 20 amino acids. CDR3 region: CASSLVDRPLILSGANVLTF. Written as DNA, the CDR3 is TGTGCCAGCAGCTTAGTGGACAGACCCCTCATCCTCTCTGGGGCCAACGTCCTGACTTTC.

The chain links TRBV5-1 to TRBJ2-5; 9 nucleotides agree with TRBD2. The ends lost 2 bases at V and 4 bases at J; junction bases unmatched: 6. The CDR3 runs to 15 residues. Per the germline V gene, CDR1 is SGHRS and CDR2 is YFSETQ. DNA of the CDR3: TGCGCCAGCAGCTTCACGAATAGCGGGGGAGAGACCCAGTACTTC. Its translation: CASSFTNSGGETQYF.

This chain uses TRBV7-9 with TRBJ1-5; 10 bases match TRBD1. With 2 bases clipped from V and 2 bases from J, the junction kept 3 bases outside the gene matches. The CDR3 consists of 16 residues. From germline, CDR1 is SEHNR and CDR2 FQNEAQ (reference sequence). DNA for the CDR3: TGTGCCAGCAGCTTAACGACAGGGGGCCGCAATCAGCCCCAGCATTTT. Translated, it gives CASSLTTGGRNQPQHF. The entire variable domain, with the rest obtained from reference TRBV7-9 and TRBJ1-5, is as follows: DTGVSQNPRHKITKRGQNVTFRCDPISEHNRLYWYRQTLGQGPEFLTYFQNEAQLEKSRLLSDRFSAERPKGSFSTLEIQRTEQGDSAMYLCASSLTTGGRNQPQHFGDGTRLSIL.

This clone has just a few counts. J is TRBJ2-7 and V is TRBV7-9; TRBD2 is a possible D gene (7 bases). This CDR3 comprises 13 residues. Germline CDR1 SEHNR, CDR2 FQNEAQ (reference sequence). Trimming removed 3 bases from V and 6 bases from J, with 12 bases in between. As DNA, the CDR3 is TGTGCCAGCAGCTTGAAGGGAGGGGGCGAGCAGTACGTC. This translates into CASSLKGGGEQYV.

J is TRBJ1-2 and V is TRBV29-1; D perhaps matches TRBD1 (5 bases). Trimming took off 5 bases at V and 6 bases at J, with 25 bases between the two ends. CDR3 length: 16 amino acids. Looked up from germline, CDR1 is SQVTM and CDR2 is ANQGSEA. CDR3 residues: CSVISGAAYDQHGYTF. CDR3 sequence (DNA): TGCAGCGTTATTAGTGGGGCAGCGTATGACCAGCATGGCTACACCTTC.

This chain links TRBV15 with TRBJ1-6; D is unclear. The CDR3 is 13 amino acids. The germline V gene encodes CDR1 LNHNV and CDR2 YYDKDF (reference sequence). Trimming took off 6 bases at V and 7 bases at J, with 10 bases between the two ends. The CDR3 DNA is TGTGCCACCAGGGAGGAAGCGAATTCACCCCTCCACTTT. Encoded protein: CATREEANSPLHF.

This clone has more than one count but fewer than ten. This chain links TRBV5-1 with TRBJ1-2; a possible D gene is TRBD1 (5 bases). Germline CDR1 SGHRS, CDR2 YFSETQ. The CDR3 loop spans 14 amino acids. V lost 7 bases and J 0 bases, leaving 13 bases between the germline ends. The DNA for the CDR3 is TGCGCCAGCCACGACGGGGGAACTAACTATGGCTACACCTTC. It encodes CASHDGGTNYGYTF.

The chain joins TRBV2 to TRBJ2-7; D might be TRBD2 (6 bases). The CDR3 has 15 amino acids. The germline V and J ends were trimmed by 7 bases and 0 bases, with 16 bases remaining between them. CDR1 SNHLY and CDR2 FYNNEI come from the germline V gene. CDR3 sequence: CASKEGEIPSYEQYF. The CDR3 coding sequence is TGTGCCAGCAAGGAGGGAGAAATACCCTCCTACGAGCAGTACTTC. Variable domain in full (rest from reference TRBV2 and TRBJ2-7): EPEVTQTPSHQVTQMGQEVILRCVPISNHLYFYWYRQILGQKVEFLVSFYNNEISEKSEIFDDQFSVERPDGSNFTLKIRSTKLEDSAMYFCASKEGEIPSYEQYFGPGTRLTVT.

The rearrangement links TRBV3-1 (or the pseudogene TRBV3-2) to TRBJ2-4, with no clear D. V lost 8 bases, J lost 6 bases, and 8 bases lay in between. CDR1 and CDR2 from the germline V gene are LGHDT and YNNKEL (reference sequence). The CDR3 has 11 residues. This chain's CDR3 is CASSVSNIQYF. CDR3 DNA: TGTGCCAGCTCAGTGTCAAACATTCAGTACTTC.

This clone was detected only a few times. The chain carries TRBV5-1 and TRBJ2-3, with D maybe TRBD1 (5 bases). Per the germline V gene, CDR1 is SGHRS and CDR2 is YFSETQ. V lost 1 base and J lost 5, with 20 bases in between. The CDR3 extends over 17 amino acids. This CDR3 is CASSLYDSSNPGDTQYF. As DNA, the CDR3 is TGCGCCAGCAGCTTGTACGACAGTTCCAACCCGGGAGATACGCAGTATTTT.

The CDR3 spells CAYLPRRGWGGRQYV. The CDR3, as DNA: TGTGCCTACCTGCCCCGGAGGGGATGGGGGGGACGGCAGTACGTC. V and J are TRBV30 and TRBJ2-7; 7 bases align to TRBD2. This CDR3 has 15 amino acids. V trimming: 7 bases; J trimming: 9 bases; junction bases outside the gene matches: 21. In germline, CDR1 is GTSNPN, CDR2 SVGIG (reference sequence).

The chain is built from TRBV19 and TRBJ1-3, with D perhaps matching TRBD1 (5 bases). V shed 7 bases and J shed 0 bases, with 16 bases lying between them. The CDR3 sequence is 16 residues long. Germline CDR1 reads LNHDA; CDR2 reads SQIVND (reference sequence). The chain's CDR3 is CASTGRQLLSGNTIYF. The CDR3 coding sequence is TGTGCCAGTACCGGAAGACAGCTCCTCTCTGGAAACACCATATATTTT.

The chain links TRBV29-1 to TRBJ1-1; 7 bases map to TRBD1. The V segment lost 4 bases and the J segment 0 bases; nucleotides outside the gene matches: 11. Germline V lookup: CDR1 SQVTM, CDR2 ANQGSEA. CDR3 length: 16 residues. The CDR3 is CSVVLGQLSVNTEAFF. CDR3 nucleotide sequence: TGCAGCGTTGTTCTGGGACAGCTGAGTGTGAACACTGAAGCTTTCTTT.

The rearrangement links TRBV29-1 to TRBJ2-3; possible D gene TRBD1, 6 bases. The V gene's germline CDR1 is SQVTM and CDR2 ANQGSEA. The CDR3 length is 13 residues. Trimming removed 1 base at V and 14 bases at J, with 19 bases between. CDR3 amino acids: CSVEGFPQGSWYF. The DNA for the CDR3 is TGCAGCGTTGAAGGTTTCCCTCAGGGGAGTTGGTATTTT.

This clone has just one count. The V call is TRBV10-3, the J call TRBJ2-7; the D gene is possibly TRBD1 (5 bases). The CDR3 spans 12 residues. The germline V and J ends were trimmed by 6 bases and 5 bases, with 11 bases remaining between them. Per germline, CDR1 ENHRY and CDR2 SYGVKD. CDR3 bases: TGTGCCATCAGCCGCTCAGGGAACGAGCAGTACGTC. This codes for CAISRSGNEQYV.